A selection of T cell receptor beta chains follows, all from one sample in a study of Graves' ophthalmopathy and Graves' hyperthyroidism. Each CDR3 protein gets one entry after TCRdb re-called the multiplex PCR reads with MiXCR. The sample includes 200,000 to 250,000 distinct CDR3 sequences, approximately 42% seen only once; the top ten take about half. What was sequenced was peripheral blood. All receptors come from an adult man with Graves' ophthalmopathy. The CDR3 runs from the conserved cysteine through the conserved F or W.

cdr3_length	v_call	j_call	cdr3_aa
15	TRBV10-1	TRBJ2-7	CASSPGGGSIYEQYF
14	TRBV7-3	TRBJ2-7	CASSSPDRVQEQYF
15	TRBV11-1	TRBJ1-1	CASSATGTLNTEAFF
14	TRBV7-2	TRBJ1-2	CASSLAEQAARYTF
14	TRBV5-1	TRBJ2-5	CASSFSGQWETQYF
12	TRBV29-1	TRBJ2-5	CSVGEVGETQYF
13	TRBV29-1	TRBJ2-2	CSVEPRNTGELFF
12	TRBV5-4	TRBJ1-1	CASSLNDAEAFF
15	TRBV5-1	TRBJ2-5	CASSFGRDRQETQYF
14	TRBV5-4	TRBJ2-5	CASSAGTSEETQYF
13	TRBV29-1	TRBJ1-4	CSVTGPNNEKLFF
13	TRBV6-2/TRBV6-3	TRBJ2-7	CASRTTGPDEQYF
15	TRBV10-3	TRBJ2-7	CAISGGTGGSYEQYF
16	TRBV10-3	TRBJ2-2	CAIGQSPDWSTGELFF
16	TRBV27	TRBJ2-7	CASSPDVGTGTYEQYF
14	TRBV9	TRBJ2-7	CASSRQVTPYEQYF
16	TRBV20-1	TRBJ2-7	CSAFNPRLADSYEQYF
15	TRBV5-1	TRBJ1-1	CASSLVGAGVSEAFF
14	TRBV29-1	-	CSVEWSGPYNEQFF
15	TRBV2	TRBJ1-4	CASSEALGAHEKLFF
15	TRBV5-1	TRBJ1-2	CASSLGSSWNYGYTF
15	TRBV7-9	TRBJ2-2	CASSARGGATGELFF
17	TRBV15	TRBJ1-4	CATSRDRVATTNEKLFF
19	TRBV7-3	TRBJ2-2	CASSTGLAGAPGSAGELFF
15	TRBV7-6	TRBJ2-7	CASSAMIGQGDEQYF
15	TRBV20-1	TRBJ2-7	CSASDPGLGGHEQYF
13	TRBV6-5	TRBJ2-7	CASSYSSGDEQYF
17	TRBV20-1	TRBJ1-2	CSAREDSAPGSNYGYTF
11	TRBV29-1	TRBJ2-5	CSVVSPGAQYF
16	TRBV15	TRBJ2-5	CATSTRSGQGEETQYF
14	TRBV5-8	TRBJ2-7	CASSPGTSGSVGDF
15	TRBV7-7	TRBJ2-5	CASSARRTSKETQYF
15	TRBV19	TRBJ1-4	CASRPEAWTNEKLFF
12	TRBV20-1	TRBJ1-3	CSASEGGETIYF
12	TRBV7-9	TRBJ1-2	CASSYRGGGYTF
13	TRBV10-3	TRBJ2-7	CAISRTDSYEQYF
15	TRBV7-8	TRBJ2-5	CASSSGTGNPETQYF
14	TRBV2	TRBJ2-2	CASSRQGASLELFF
15	TRBV7-3	TRBJ2-6	CASSLFVSGANVLTF
11	TRBV7-9	TRBJ1-1	CASSFDFRAFF
19	TRBV10-3	TRBJ1-2	CAISELRKGPKELFYGYTF
12	TRBV12-3/TRBV12-4	TRBJ2-7	CASSPQDSEQYF
14	TRBV7-8	TRBJ2-7	CASSLATSFSLRYF
13	TRBV20-1	TRBJ2-7	CSASSSGGYEQYF
15	TRBV7-2	TRBJ1-1	CASSQGVGMNTEAFF
15	TRBV12-3/TRBV12-4	TRBJ1-3	CASSESTGSGNTIYF
19	TRBV20-1	TRBJ2-5	CSARVPPGLAGGGGETQYF
14	TRBV7-2	TRBJ1-3	CASSQTASGNTIYF
15	TRBV11-1	TRBJ2-7	CASTQSTGRSYEQYF
14	TRBV9	TRBJ2-7	CASSLEWGLHEQYF
12	TRBV20-1	TRBJ2-5	CSARQGQETQYF
16	TRBV2	TRBJ1-5	CASSLDPPQANQPQHF
17	TRBV19	TRBJ2-6	CASSRGGDSSGANVLTF